The 8 T cell receptor beta chains reported below all come from one sample, sequenced in a study of control samples from healthy donors and cancer patients. TCRdb's copy holds only in-frame clones and misses some; the assay was immunoSEQ multiplex PCR. The sample carries about 220,000 clones, roughly 94% recorded once. The specimen was blood. The receptors were sampled from a man aged 45-60 years in good health.

The gene calls are TRBV30 and TRBJ2-2, with a weak D call TRBD2 (6 bases). The V and J ends lost 5 bases and 5 bases respectively, with 9 bases between them. CDR1 is GTSNPN, CDR2 SVGIG, per germline (reference sequence). CDR3 length: 12 amino acids. CDR3 bases: TGTGCCTGGCCTAGCGTAACCGGGGAGCTGTTTTTT. It is translated as CAWPSVTGELFF. Combining the CDR3 with reference TRBV30 and TRBJ2-2 gives the whole variable domain SQTIHQWPATLVQPVGSPLSLECTVEGTSNPNLYWYRQAAGRGLQLLFYSVGIGQISSEVPQNLSASRPQDRQFILSSKKLLLSDSGFYLCAWPSVTGELFFGEGSRLTVL.

This clone was detected once. V gene TRBV3-1 (or the pseudogene TRBV3-2) combines with J gene TRBJ2-1, with 10 bases aligning to TRBD2. The CDR3 is 14 amino acids. V trimming: 9 bases; J trimming: 0 bases; junction bases outside the gene matches: 2. Germline CDR1 LGHDT, CDR2 YNNKEL (reference sequence). CDR3 DNA: TGTGCCAGTAAGCGGGGGGGCTCCTACAATGAGCAGTTCTTC. Its protein is CASKRGGSYNEQFF.

The V gene is TRBV10-2, the J gene TRBJ2-7; D remains unclear. The CDR3 consists of 13 residues. V was clipped by 3 bases and J by 2 bases, with 8 bases between them. The germline V gene has CDR1 WSHSY and CDR2 SAAADI. The CDR3 coding sequence is TGCGCCAGCAGTGAAAGAGAACCCTACGAGCAGTACTTC. This sequence encodes CASSEREPYEQYF.

The genes are TRBV19 and TRBJ1-6; weak D call: TRBD1 (6 bases). This CDR3 contains 14 residues. V lost 6 bases and J lost 9, with 15 bases in between. The V gene's germline CDR1 is LNHDA and CDR2 SQIVND (reference sequence). The CDR3 spells CASRPRQESSPLHF. CDR3 coding DNA: TGTGCCAGTAGACCTCGACAGGAAAGTTCACCCCTCCACTTT.

V and J are TRBV4-2 and TRBJ1-6, with a possible D match to TRBD1 (6 bases). The CDR3 length is 16 residues. Per the germline V gene, CDR1 is LGHNA and CDR2 is YNFKEQ. The V end was cut by 0 bases, the J end by 7 bases, with 13 bases between. The CDR3 sequence is CASSQDSGVRNSPLHF. The CDR3 region has the DNA TGTGCCAGCAGCCAAGATTCAGGGGTAAGAAATTCACCCCTCCACTTT.

This clone was observed a single time. The chain has TRBV2 and TRBJ1-1; D is ambiguous. The germline V gene encodes CDR1 SNHLY and CDR2 FYNNEI. Trimming left V 11 bases short and J 0 bases short, with 13 bases between. The CDR3 has 13 amino acids. This CDR3 reads CAGEAEVNTEAFF. In DNA form, the CDR3 reads TGTGCCGGGGAGGCTGAAGTGAACACTGAAGCTTTCTTT.

The chain couples TRBV4-2 to TRBJ2-1; TRBD2 matches 12 bases. The germline V gene has CDR1 LGHNA and CDR2 YNFKEQ. V lost 0 bases, J lost 6 bases, and 3 bases stayed unmatched. The CDR3 runs to 16 residues. The CDR3 loop reads CASSQDPSGGVNEQFF. In DNA form, the CDR3 reads TGTGCCAGCAGCCAAGATCCTAGCGGGGGGGTCAATGAGCAGTTCTTC.

The chain recombines TRBV5-1 with TRBJ2-2; D gene unclear. The germline V gene encodes CDR1 SGHRS and CDR2 YFSETQ. CDR3 size: 16 residues. V lost 3 bases and J 0 bases, leaving 12 bases between the germline ends. In nucleotides, the CDR3 is TGCGCCAGCAGCTGGACGAGTCAAGCGAACACCGGGGAGCTGTTTTTT. Amino acids: CASSWTSQANTGELFF.